This T cell receptor beta chain was retrieved from a study of OX40 agonist ivuxolimab in advanced cancers. Blood draws occurred at baseline, cycle 4 day 1, and cycle 7 day 1. In germline, CDR1 is DFQATT, CDR2 SNEGSKA (reference sequence). The CDR3 consists of 11 residues. The V gene end was trimmed by 7 bases and the J gene end by 8 bases; junction bases not matched to a gene: 6. The repertoire was sequenced with immunoSEQ multiplex PCR; TCRdb's copy has only in-frame clones and lacks some. The sample lists about 73,000 clones; 85% to 90% were seen once. The V call is TRBV20-1, the J call TRBJ1-1; 8 bases are a match to TRBD1. The sample in question was CD4+ or CD8+ T cells sorted from blood, obtained in a trial of the OX40 agonist ivuxolimab. The receptor was derived from an adult with an advanced solid tumor such as melanoma, head and neck, liver or kidney cancer. The CDR3 is CSVQRTGEAFF. The CDR3 DNA sequence: TGCAGTGTTCAGAGGACAGGGGAAGCTTTCTTT.